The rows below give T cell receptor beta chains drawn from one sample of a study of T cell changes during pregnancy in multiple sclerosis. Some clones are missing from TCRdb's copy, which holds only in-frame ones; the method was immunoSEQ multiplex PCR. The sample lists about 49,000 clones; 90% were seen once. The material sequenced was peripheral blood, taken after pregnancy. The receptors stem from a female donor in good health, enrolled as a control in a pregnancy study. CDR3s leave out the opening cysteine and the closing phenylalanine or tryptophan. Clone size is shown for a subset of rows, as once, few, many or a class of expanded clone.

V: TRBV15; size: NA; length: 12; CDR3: ATLRERVTDTQY
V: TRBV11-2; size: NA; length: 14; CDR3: ASSAEGLAGVDTQY
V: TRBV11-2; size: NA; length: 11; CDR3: ASRNAGQETQY
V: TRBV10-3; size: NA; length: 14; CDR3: AISPGRDRGLTEAF
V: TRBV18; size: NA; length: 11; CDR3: ASSPNRYNEQF
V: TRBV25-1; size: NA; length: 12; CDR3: ASSDPTGTYEQY
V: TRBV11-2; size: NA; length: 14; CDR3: ASSNRTSGGKDTQY
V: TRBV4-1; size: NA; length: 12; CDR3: ASSQDDGTDEAF
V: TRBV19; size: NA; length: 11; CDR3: ASSIQGVDGYT
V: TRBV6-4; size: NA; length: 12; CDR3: AWFLDRFNQPQH
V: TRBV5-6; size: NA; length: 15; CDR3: ASSLTGTGIYSYEQY
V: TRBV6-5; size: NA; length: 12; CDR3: ASSIEANNEKLF
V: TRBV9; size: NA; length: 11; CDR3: ASSTGGSQPQH
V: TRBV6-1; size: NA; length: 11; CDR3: ASSPERAGELF
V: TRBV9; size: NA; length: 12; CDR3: ASSGLVADNEQF
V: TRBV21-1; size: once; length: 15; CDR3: ASSKPGAGGLQETQY
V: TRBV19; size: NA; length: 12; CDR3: ASSISRQDYGYT
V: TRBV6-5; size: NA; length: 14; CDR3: ASSYSGLAAVNEQF
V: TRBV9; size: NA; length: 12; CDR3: ASSATGINEKLF
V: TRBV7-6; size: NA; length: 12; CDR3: ASSKPTGGTEAF
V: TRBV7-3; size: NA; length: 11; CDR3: ASSLTGVSGYT
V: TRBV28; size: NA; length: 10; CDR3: ASSLPGDGYT
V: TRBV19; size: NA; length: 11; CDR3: ASSITGRETQY
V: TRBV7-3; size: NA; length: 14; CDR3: ASSPLGGVSTDTQY
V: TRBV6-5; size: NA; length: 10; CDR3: ASRIPRGSYT
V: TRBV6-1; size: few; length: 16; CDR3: ASSAGGLSGGYTDTQY
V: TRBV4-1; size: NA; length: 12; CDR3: ASSQDPAVSPLH
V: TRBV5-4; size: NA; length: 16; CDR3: ASSSGTGGGLVTGELF
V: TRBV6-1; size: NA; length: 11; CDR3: ASDRVRYNEQF
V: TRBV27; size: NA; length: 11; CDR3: ASSPQYGNIQY
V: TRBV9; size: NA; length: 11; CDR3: ASSRRSQETQY
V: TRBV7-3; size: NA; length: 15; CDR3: ASSLRRAGGRYNEQF
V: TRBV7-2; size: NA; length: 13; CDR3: ASSLGAANTGELF
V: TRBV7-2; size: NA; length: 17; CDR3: ASSLALGGGDWGTGELF
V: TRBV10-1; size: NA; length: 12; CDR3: ASSDGGYQETQY
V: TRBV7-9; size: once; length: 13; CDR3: ASSFELDSTYEQY
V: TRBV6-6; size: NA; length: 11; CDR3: ASTEGANTEAF
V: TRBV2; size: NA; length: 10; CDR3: ASSGLGDILH
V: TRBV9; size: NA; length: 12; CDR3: ASSVGSFSNEQF
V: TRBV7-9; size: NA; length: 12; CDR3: ASSPDRYNYGYT
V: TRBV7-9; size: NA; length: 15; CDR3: ASSLGLTGGMNTEAF
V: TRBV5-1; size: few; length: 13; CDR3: ASSSDSFPNTEAF
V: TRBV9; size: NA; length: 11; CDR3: ASGGVGTDTQY
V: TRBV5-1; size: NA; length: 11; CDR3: ASSSTGLETQY
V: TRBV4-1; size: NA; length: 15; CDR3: ASSQDSGQAYTGELF
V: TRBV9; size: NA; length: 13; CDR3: ASSTLAGGTDTQY
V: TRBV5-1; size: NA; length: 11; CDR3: ASSLDLAGMQF
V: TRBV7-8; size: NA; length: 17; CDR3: ASSLARGLQGRGNYGYT